This TCR beta chain was retrieved from a study of T-cell reconstitution after alpha-beta-depleted transplantation in children. V dropped 8 bases and J dropped 4 bases, with 11 bases sitting between them. Germline V gene sequence: CDR1 SQVTM, CDR2 ANQGSEA. CDR3 length: 11 amino acids. TCRbeta library preparation incorporated unique molecular identifiers. TCRdb processed the PCR reads anew with MiXCR; each CDR3 protein has one entry. The table lists around 190,000 distinct CDR3 sequences, approximately 7% of them singletons. This clonotype was observed at least ten times. The sequenced sample was PBMCs, obtained before TCRalphabeta/CD19-depleted stem cell transplant. The clonotype comes from a boy aged 2 to 9 with acute lymphoblastic leukemia, due to receive a stem cell transplant. The rearrangement uses TRBV29-1 and TRBJ1-2; possible D gene TRBD1, 5 bases. CDR3 amino acids: CSPPDSYGYTF. CDR3 in DNA: TGCAGCCCACCCGACAGCTATGGCTACACCTTC. The complete variable domain, with remaining parts taken from reference TRBV29-1 and TRBJ1-2, reads SAVISQKPSRDICQRGTSLTIQCQVDSQVTMMFWYRQQPGQSLTLIATANQGSEATYESGFVIDKFPISRPNLTFSTLTVSNMSPEDSSIYLCSPPDSYGYTFGSGTRLTVV.